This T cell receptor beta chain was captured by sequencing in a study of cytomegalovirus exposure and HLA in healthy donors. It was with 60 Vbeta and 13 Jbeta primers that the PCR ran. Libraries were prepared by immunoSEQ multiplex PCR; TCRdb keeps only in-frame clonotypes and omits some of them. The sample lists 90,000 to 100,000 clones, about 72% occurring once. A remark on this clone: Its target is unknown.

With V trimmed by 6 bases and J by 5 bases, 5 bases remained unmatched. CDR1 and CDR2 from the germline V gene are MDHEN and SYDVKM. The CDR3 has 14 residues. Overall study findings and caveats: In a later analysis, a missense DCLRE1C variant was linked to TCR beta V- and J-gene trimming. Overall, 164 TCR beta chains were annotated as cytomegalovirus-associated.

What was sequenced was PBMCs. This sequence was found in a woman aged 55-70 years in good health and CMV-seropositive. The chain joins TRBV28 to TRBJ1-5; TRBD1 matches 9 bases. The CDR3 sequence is CASSKDRGHQPQHF. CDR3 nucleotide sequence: TGTGCCAGCAGCAAGGACAGGGGCCATCAGCCCCAGCATTTT.